This entry concerns a single T cell receptor (beta chain). Antigen unknown. These data come from a study of PD-L1 blockade in urothelial cancer. Sample time point: pretreatment peripheral blood. Disease in patients was locally advanced or metastatic urothelial carcinoma. Study observations and caveats: Below-median pretreatment blood TCR clonality predicted better survival. Tumor-associated blood clones were expanded more by durable-benefit patients at 3 weeks.

This table comes from immunoSEQ multiplex PCR, and its TCRdb copy is limited to in-frame clones, with some not included. Of around 100,000 clones listed, over 75% are singletons. The receptor comes from a man aged 55 to 70 with urothelial cancer. The sample was PBMCs, taken around atezolizumab (anti-PD-L1) treatment.

The CDR3 spells CASSPPGETQYF. The CDR3 DNA sequence: TGTGCCAGCTCACCACCCGGAGAGACCCAGTACTTC. The chain has TRBV18 and TRBJ2-5, with no clear D. V was cut by 0 bases and J by 4 bases, with 3 bases left in between. This CDR3 is built from 12 residues. Germline V gene lookup returns CDR1 KGHSH and CDR2 LQKENI.